This T cell receptor (beta chain) was identified during a study of cytomegalovirus exposure and HLA in healthy donors. CDR1 and CDR2 (germline): SGHTA, FQGTGA. The V end lost 5 bases, the J end lost 0 bases, and 8 bases lay between the germline ends. The CDR3 has 15 amino acids. The PCR ran on 60 Vbeta and 13 Jbeta primers. Assay used: immunoSEQ multiplex PCR; TCRdb lists only in-frame clones, some missing. Here the sample table reports about 84,000 clones. The rearrangement joins TRBV7-3 to TRBJ2-6; weak D call: TRBD1 (5 bases). The source material was PBMCs. The receptor comes from a man aged 45-65 years in good health and CMV-seronegative. The CDR3 loop is CASSPDTSGANVLTF. The CDR3 coding sequence is TGTGCCAGCAGCCCGGACACCTCTGGGGCCAACGTCCTGACTTTC.